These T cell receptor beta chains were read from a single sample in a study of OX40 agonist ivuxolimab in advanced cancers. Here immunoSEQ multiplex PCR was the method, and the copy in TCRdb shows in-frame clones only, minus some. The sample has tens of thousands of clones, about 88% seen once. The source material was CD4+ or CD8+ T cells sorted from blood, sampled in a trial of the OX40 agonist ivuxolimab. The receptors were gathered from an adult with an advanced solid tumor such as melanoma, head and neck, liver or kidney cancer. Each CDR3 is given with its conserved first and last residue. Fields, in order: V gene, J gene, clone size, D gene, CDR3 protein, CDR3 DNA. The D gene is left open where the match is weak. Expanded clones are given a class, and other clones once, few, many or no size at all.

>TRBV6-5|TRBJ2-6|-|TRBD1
CASRLQGAGANVLTF
TGTGCCAGCAGGCTACAGGGGGCTGGGGCCAACGTCCTGACTTTC
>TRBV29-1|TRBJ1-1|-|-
CSGGGGASPEAFF
TGCAGCGGAGGGGGGGGTGCGTCGCCTGAAGCTTTCTTT
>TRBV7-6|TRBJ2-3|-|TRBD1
CASSAPDRAQDTQYF
TGTGCCAGCAGCGCCCCGGACAGGGCACAGGATACGCAGTATTTT
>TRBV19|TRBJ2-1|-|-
CASSRGDSYNEQFF
TGTGCCAGTAGTAGGGGGGACTCTTACAATGAGCAGTTCTTC
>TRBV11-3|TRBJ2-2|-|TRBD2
CASSLDRWLAGVSNTGELFF
TGTGCCAGCAGCTTAGACCGGTGGCTAGCGGGAGTCTCGAACACCGGGGAGCTGTTTTTT
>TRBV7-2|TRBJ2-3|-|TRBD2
CASSFGLAENTDTQYF
TGTGCCAGCAGCTTTGGACTAGCGGAAAACACAGATACGCAGTATTTT
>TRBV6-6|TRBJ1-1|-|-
CASSYAPQVTEAFF
TGTGCCAGCAGTTACGCCCCCCAGGTGACTGAAGCTTTCTTT
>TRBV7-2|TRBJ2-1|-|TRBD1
CASSLRQGATNNEQFF
TGTGCCAGCAGCCTCCGACAGGGGGCCACGAACAATGAGCAGTTCTTC
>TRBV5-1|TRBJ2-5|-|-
CASSLGLLQETQYF
TGCGCCAGCAGCTTGGGCCTACTACAAGAGACCCAGTACTTC
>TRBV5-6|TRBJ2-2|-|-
CASSRGVNTGELFF
TGTGCCAGCAGCCGCGGGGTGAACACCGGGGAGCTGTTTTTT
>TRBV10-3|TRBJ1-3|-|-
CAISESNTLSGNTIYF
TGTGCCATCAGTGAGTCAAACACACTTTCTGGAAACACCATATATTTT
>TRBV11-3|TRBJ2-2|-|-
CASSLAGGTLSGELFF
TGTGCCAGCAGCTTAGCTGGCGGAACCTTATCCGGGGAGCTGTTTTTT
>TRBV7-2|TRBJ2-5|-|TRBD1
CASSLSTGVVTQETQYF
TGTGCCAGCAGCTTATCCACAGGGGTGGTAACCCAAGAGACCCAGTACTTC
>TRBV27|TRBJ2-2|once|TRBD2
CASSLNTRGPRGDTGELFF
TGTGCCAGCAGTTTAAATACTCGTGGGCCCCGGGGGGACACCGGGGAGCTGTTTTTT
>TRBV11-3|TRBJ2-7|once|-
CASSPLGGWASEYEQYF
TGTGCCAGCAGTCCCCTCGGAGGGTGGGCTAGCGAATACGAGCAGTACTTC
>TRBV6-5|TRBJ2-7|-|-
CASSQTAAALYEQYF
TGTGCCAGCAGTCAGACAGCAGCAGCCCTCTACGAGCAGTACTTC
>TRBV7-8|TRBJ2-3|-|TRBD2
CASSLGLGSGRARDTQYF
TGTGCCAGCAGCTTAGGGTTGGGTAGCGGGAGGGCCCGGGATACGCAGTATTTT
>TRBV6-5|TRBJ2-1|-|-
CASSYSVHSGYNEQFF
TGTGCCAGCAGTTACTCGGTCCACTCCGGGTACAATGAGCAGTTCTTC
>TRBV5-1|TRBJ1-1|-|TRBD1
CASSFTGGEYTEAFF
TGCGCCAGCAGCTTCACAGGGGGCGAGTACACTGAAGCTTTCTTT